This TCR beta chain is from a study of OX40 agonist ivuxolimab in advanced cancers. Study-level findings and limits: By week 6 at 0.1 to 3.0 mg/kg, blood CD4+ and CD8+ T cells had expanded clonally.

On this clone: Its antigen remains unknown.

The CDR3 loop spans 13 amino acids. Germline V gene sequence: CDR1 LNHNV, CDR2 YYDKDF (reference sequence). Trimming took off 4 bases at V and 4 bases at J, with 10 bases between the two ends. Samples of blood were obtained at baseline, on cycle 4 day 1, and on cycle 7 day 1. The protocol was immunoSEQ multiplex PCR, while the TCRdb copy is restricted to in-frame clones and leaves out a portion. The sample shows roughly 42,000 clones, approximately 86% of them seen only once. The sequencing used CD4+ or CD8+ T cells sorted from blood, collected in a trial of the OX40 agonist ivuxolimab. This clonotype was sampled from an adult with an advanced solid tumor such as melanoma, head and neck, liver or kidney cancer. The chain carries TRBV15 and TRBJ1-1; a weak D match, TRBD1 (5 bases). The CDR3 is CATSIAGTTEAFF. The CDR3 nucleotides read TGTGCCACCAGCATCGCGGGGACCACTGAAGCTTTCTTT. The full variable domain, rest sourced from reference TRBV15 and TRBJ1-1, is DAMVIQNPRYQVTQFGKPVTLSCSQTLNHNVMYWYQQKSSQAPKLLFHYYDKDFNNEADTPDNFQSRRPNTSFCFLDIRSPGLGDTAMYLCATSIAGTTEAFFGQGTRLTVV.